Described below is a single TCR beta chain sequence and its context. Primers used in a second PCR of about 7 to 12 cycles were a sample-barcoded 5' primer and a J-beta primer mix. A single record per CDR3 protein comes from TCRdb applying MiXCR to the 5' RACE reads. This table holds roughly 800,000 distinct CDR3 sequences, about 25% found once. This record belongs to a study of blood T cells in healthy people across ages. Total RNA was extracted at no less than 6 micrograms per sample. The CDR3 is made up of 13 amino acids. The germline V gene encodes CDR1 MDHEN and CDR2 SYDVKM. These same data were also listed under a study on T cells of mothers and their children. From that paper: Nobody spotted any persistent microchimeric T cell clones.

The sample comprised blood. The receptor's source is a boy younger than 18 in good health. This sequence joins TRBV28 and TRBJ2-5; TRBD1 is a possible D gene (6 bases). The DNA end favors TRBJ2-1, so the J call may be wrong. The CDR3 sequence: CASSLNQGGEQFF. CDR3 nucleotides: TGTGCCAGCAGTTTGAACCAAGGGGGTGAGCAGTTCTTC.